The clone carrying this T cell receptor beta chain came up once. Antigen unknown. This sample was taken from a study of T cells in localized non-small cell lung cancer. General study findings and limits: Adjacent lung exhibited a median of 57 among the 100 most abundant tumor clones. Uninvolved adjacent lung, not tumor, had the highest T cell clonality. Tumor samples were not multi-region, leaving intratumor heterogeneity unexcluded.

TCRdb's copy holds only in-frame clones and misses some; the assay was immunoSEQ multiplex PCR. The sample has around 31,000 clones; 85% to 90% are singletons. CDR3 length equals 16 residues. In germline, CDR1 is LNHDA, CDR2 SQIVND (reference sequence). V was clipped by 1 base and J by 2 bases; unmatched bases: 0. V is TRBV19 and J is TRBJ2-2, with TRBD1 matching 11 bases. The specimen comprised peripheral blood, sampled before any cancer treatment. The clonotype was recovered from an older female donor with stage I lung adenocarcinoma. In DNA form, the CDR3 reads TGTGCCAGTAGTATAGGGACAGGGGGCAACACCGGGGAGCTGTTTTTT. Translated, it gives CASSIGTGGNTGELFF.